This T cell receptor beta chain stems from a study of cytomegalovirus exposure and HLA in healthy donors. This clone occurred once. The PCR ran on 60 Vbeta and 13 Jbeta primers. The table came from immunoSEQ multiplex PCR; TCRdb's copy has only in-frame clones and leaves some out. Of around 160,000 clones listed, roughly two thirds were seen once; the top ten hold just under 4.5%. This TCR came from a woman aged 18-29 years in good health and CMV-seropositive. Sequencing used PBMCs.

The CDR3 DNA follows: TGTGCCAGCAGCGTAGTGACGGGGAGCCAGCAGTTCTTC. Translating it yields CASSVVTGSQQFF. This chain connects TRBV9 to TRBJ2-1; D is perhaps TRBD2 (5 bases). The CDR3 sequence is 13 residues long. CDR1 is SGDLS, CDR2 YYNGEE, per germline. Deletions cut 0 bases from V and 11 bases from J, with 12 bases between.